These 29 T cell receptor beta chains were all obtained from the same sample, sequenced in a study of cytomegalovirus exposure and HLA in healthy donors. PCR involved 60 Vbeta and 13 Jbeta primers. Using immunoSEQ multiplex PCR, the repertoire was profiled, and TCRdb retains in-frame clones only, with some absent. The repertoire consists of more than 90,000 clones, with just under 70% occurring once and the leading ten covering more than 2.5%. The sequenced material came from PBMCs. The receptor source for this set is a man aged 45-65 years in good health and CMV-seronegative.

This sequence joins TRBV19 and TRBJ1-2; possibly TRBD1 for D (6 bases). The germline gives CDR1 LNHDA, CDR2 SQIVND (reference sequence). The V end lost 1 base, the J end lost 7 bases, and 13 bases lay between the germline ends. The CDR3 runs to 14 residues. The CDR3 sequence: CASSIGPRGAGYTF. CDR3 in DNA: TGTGCCAGTAGTATAGGACCCAGGGGAGCTGGCTACACCTTC.

This sequence joins TRBV7-6 and TRBJ2-2; TRBD2 matches at 9 bases. This CDR3 has 18 amino acids. V gave up 0 bases and J gave up 6 bases; unmatched junction bases: 11. CDR1 is SGHVS, CDR2 FNYEAQ, per germline. For the CDR3, the DNA is TGTGCCAGCAGCTTAGCGGGGACTAGCTTCCACGGGGCCGGGGAGCTGTTTTTT. Amino acid sequence: CASSLAGTSFHGAGELFF. The whole variable domain, filled in from reference TRBV7-6 and TRBJ2-2, reads GAGVSQSPRYKVTKRGQDVALRCDPISGHVSLYWYRQALGQGPEFLTYFNYEAQQDKSGLPNDRFSAERPEGSISTLTIQRTEQRDSAMYRCASSLAGTSFHGAGELFFGEGSRLTVL.

The chain combines TRBV29-1 with TRBJ2-5; TRBD1 matches at 9 bases. CDR1 SQVTM and CDR2 ANQGSEA come from the germline V gene. V shed 5 bases, J shed 1 base, and the junction held 5 bases outside the gene matches. This CDR3 contains 14 residues. The CDR3 here is CSVPTGGSQETQYF. CDR3 DNA sequence: TGCAGCGTTCCGACAGGGGGGAGCCAAGAGACCCAGTACTTC.

The chain employs TRBV6-5 and TRBJ1-2; 8 nucleotides match TRBD1. The ends lost 2 bases at V and 8 bases at J; junction bases unmatched: 4. This CDR3 is 13 amino acids long. Germline CDR1 and CDR2: MNHEY and SVGAGI. The CDR3, as DNA: TGTGCCAGCAGTTACCAGGGGGCGTCCGGCTACACCTTC. It encodes CASSYQGASGYTF.

The chain carries TRBV7-2 and TRBJ1-1; the D gene is possibly TRBD1 (6 bases). The V end lost 1 base, the J end lost 10 bases, and 13 bases lay between the germline ends. CDR3 size: 13 residues. The V gene's germline CDR1 is SGHTA and CDR2 FQGNSA. The CDR3 sequence is CASSLVFRGAAFF. The DNA of the CDR3 is TGTGCCAGCAGCTTAGTATTCAGGGGCGCAGCTTTCTTT.

V gene TRBV4-3 combines with J gene TRBJ2-2, with 11 nucleotides matching TRBD1. The CDR3 is 16 residues long. J was trimmed by 4 bases and V by 0 bases; bases with no gene match: 1. Germline-derived CDR1 and CDR2 are LGHNA and YSLEER. The CDR3 sequence: CASSQEGTGGTGELFF. Here the CDR3 DNA reads TGCGCCAGCAGCCAAGAGGGGACAGGGGGCACCGGGGAGCTGTTTTTT.

This clone was seen more than once but under ten times. This chain links TRBV2 with TRBJ1-4, with TRBD1 matching over 9 bases. Germline CDR1 SNHLY, CDR2 FYNNEI. The CDR3 consists of 14 residues. The ends lost 6 bases at V and 7 bases at J; junction bases unmatched: 6. CDR3 in DNA: TGTGCCAGCAGGAGGGACAGGGAAAGTGAAAAACTGTTTTTT. This codes for CASRRDRESEKLFF.

This clone was picked up a small number of times. V is TRBV7-9 and J is TRBJ1-4; TRBD1 matches 9 bases. Trimming removed 10 bases from V and 8 bases from J; junction bases left unmatched: 8. Germline V lookup: CDR1 SEHNR, CDR2 FQNEAQ (reference sequence). This CDR3 region has 13 residues. The CDR3 spells CATQDRGGEKLFF. The CDR3 bases are TGTGCCACCCAGGACAGGGGAGGCGAAAAACTGTTTTTT. Full variable domain (outside the CDR3, taken from reference TRBV7-9 and TRBJ1-4): DTGVSQNPRHKITKRGQNVTFRCDPISEHNRLYWYRQTLGQGPEFLTYFQNEAQLEKSRLLSDRFSAERPKGSFSTLEIQRTEQGDSAMYLCATQDRGGEKLFFGSGTQLSVL.

The J gene is TRBJ2-7, the V gene TRBV6-1, with D possibly being TRBD1 (5 bases). The CDR3 is 14 residues long. Trimming cost V 7 bases and J 0 bases, with 13 bases left between them. Germline CDR1 reads MNHNS; CDR2 reads SASEGT. In DNA, the CDR3 is TGTGCCAGCACCCCGGACACCTACTCCTACGAGCAGTACGTC. Translation gives CASTPDTYSYEQYV.

The rearrangement links TRBV5-1 to TRBJ2-7; 11 nucleotides line up with TRBD1. Per germline, CDR1 SGHRS and CDR2 YFSETQ. This CDR3 has 14 amino acids. The CDR3 DNA reads as TGCGCCAACAGCCCGGGACAGGGGGGCTACGAGCAGTACGTC. It yields the protein CANSPGQGGYEQYV.

The chain is built from TRBV5-6 and TRBJ2-7, with TRBD1 as a possible D gene (5 bases). This CDR3 comprises 13 residues. CDR1 and CDR2 (germline): SGHDT, YYEEEE. V shed 0 bases and J shed 4 bases, with 8 bases lying between them. DNA of the CDR3: TGTGCCAGCAGCTTGGGACAGAAGTACGAGCAGTACTTC. It yields the protein CASSLGQKYEQYF.

The V gene is TRBV6-5, the J gene TRBJ2-7; 7 nucleotides line up with TRBD1. Germline CDR1 reads MNHEY; CDR2 reads SVGAGI. This CDR3 spans 14 amino acids. With V trimmed by 6 bases and J by 5 bases, 10 bases remained unmatched. CDR3 DNA sequence: TGTGCCAGCAGCCTGACACCGACAGGGAACGAGCAGTACTTC. It is translated as CASSLTPTGNEQYF.

This chain joins TRBV6-6 and TRBJ2-7, with 9 bases matching TRBD2. CDR3 length: 14 amino acids. V shed 8 bases and J 5 bases; nucleotides not matched to a gene: 10. Germline CDR1 reads MNHNY; CDR2 reads SVGAGI (reference sequence). DNA of the CDR3: TGTGCCAGCGCGAGCGGGAGGTTTTCCGACGAGCAGTACGTC. It codes for CASASGRFSDEQYV.

Only a few counts were recorded for this clone. The chain recombines TRBV5-6 with TRBJ2-5, with D perhaps matching TRBD1 (6 bases). The CDR3 runs to 13 residues. V gave up 0 bases and J gave up 5 bases, with 8 bases separating them. The germline V gene encodes CDR1 SGHDT and CDR2 YYEEEE. The CDR3 coding sequence is TGTGCCAGCAGCTTGGAGAGGGGGGAGACCCAGTACTTC. Protein: CASSLERGETQYF.

The V and J genes are TRBV29-1 and TRBJ1-4; maybe TRBD1 (5 bases). The germline V gene has CDR1 SQVTM and CDR2 ANQGSEA. Trimming removed 5 bases at V and 8 bases at J, with 15 bases between. This CDR3 region has 13 residues. The CDR3 is CSVRRGGEEKLFF. CDR3 nucleotides: TGCAGCGTTAGGAGGGGCGGGGAAGAAAAACTGTTTTTT.

The chain links TRBV18 to TRBJ1-1, with unresolved D. Germline V gene data show CDR1 as KGHSH and CDR2 as LQKENI. The CDR3 length is 15 residues. V was cut by 3 bases and J by 1 base, with 12 bases left in between. CDR3 in DNA: TGTGCCAGCTCACCTTACTCGCTTTCGAACACTGAAGCTTTCTTT. It codes for CASSPYSLSNTEAFF.

This rearrangement joins TRBV5-1 to TRBJ2-3, with 8 positions matching TRBD2. The germline V gene encodes CDR1 SGHRS and CDR2 YFSETQ. V dropped 1 base and J dropped 1; count of bases not matched to a gene: 2. The CDR3 sequence is 15 residues long. The CDR3 bases are TGCGCCAGCAGCTTGCGGCGGGGGGGCACAGATACGCAGTATTTT. It yields the protein CASSLRRGGTDTQYF.

The chain has TRBV29-1 and TRBJ2-1; TRBD2 matches at 7 bases. Looked up from germline, CDR1 is SQVTM and CDR2 is ANQGSEA. The CDR3 has 13 residues. Trimming removed 4 bases from V and 10 bases from J; junction bases left unmatched: 10. The CDR3: CSVGGGTKFEQFF. CDR3 DNA: TGCAGCGTTGGGGGGGGGACCAAATTCGAGCAGTTCTTC.

Only a few counts were recorded for this clone. V usage is TRBV6-5 and J usage is TRBJ1-2; the match to TRBD1 covers 9 bases. Germline V gene lookup returns CDR1 MNHEY and CDR2 SVGAGI. This CDR3 is 15 amino acids long. The junction had 7 bases not matched to a gene; V was cut back by 4 bases and J by 4 bases. The CDR3 DNA is TGTGCCAGCAGTTCCCCGGACAGGGGAAGCTATGGCTACACCTTC. It encodes CASSSPDRGSYGYTF.

This clone was found once. Here the CDR3 DNA reads TGCGCCAGCAGCCAAGATCAACGTCAGGACTCTGGAAACACCATATATTTT. Translation: CASSQDQRQDSGNTIYF. The V call is TRBV4-3, the J call TRBJ1-3, with D unclear. Germline V gene sequence: CDR1 LGHNA, CDR2 YSLEER. The CDR3 extends over 17 amino acids. V was trimmed by 0 bases and J by 0 bases, leaving 12 bases between them.

This rearrangement joins TRBV6-1 to TRBJ1-6; weak D call: TRBD1 (5 bases). Germline CDR1 and CDR2: MNHNS and SASEGT. CDR3 length equals 14 residues. Trimming shortened V by 3 bases and J by 9 bases, and 12 bases separated the two germline ends. In DNA form, the CDR3 reads TGTGCCAGCAGTGAGTCACAGGCGCCTTCACCCCTCCACTTT. Translated, it gives CASSESQAPSPLHF.

This clone came up a few times. The chain couples TRBV5-1 to TRBJ2-5; maybe TRBD2 (6 bases). The CDR3 spans 14 residues. V was clipped by 7 bases and J by 1 base, with 14 bases between them. Germline V gene data show CDR1 as SGHRS and CDR2 as YFSETQ. The CDR3 DNA reads TGCGCCAGCTCCCTCGGGGGAACCCAAGAGACCCAGTACTTC. Protein: CASSLGGTQETQYF.

The chain employs TRBV18 and TRBJ1-1; D might be TRBD1 (5 bases). With 3 bases removed from V and 3 bases from J, the gap between germline ends came to 11 bases. CDR3 length: 14 amino acids. Germline CDR1 KGHSH, CDR2 LQKENI. CDR3 coding DNA: TGTGCCAGCTCACCGTTGGACACACACACTGAAGCTTTCTTT. This gives the protein CASSPLDTHTEAFF.

There are a few counts of this clone. The CDR3 DNA reads TGTGCCAGCAGTGATGAGCGGCACTACGAGCAGTACGTC. Its translation is CASSDERHYEQYV. The chain combines TRBV2 with TRBJ2-7; D perhaps matches TRBD2 (5 bases). Germline V CDR1 and CDR2: SNHLY, FYNNEI. CDR3 length: 13 amino acids. V dropped 3 bases and J dropped 3 bases, with 9 bases sitting between them.

The rearrangement uses TRBV6-5 and TRBJ1-1; 8 nucleotides agree with TRBD1. Germline CDR1 and CDR2: MNHEY and SVGAGI. J was trimmed by 1 base and V by 2 bases; bases with no gene match: 3. This CDR3 comprises 15 residues. The CDR3 DNA reads TGTGCCAGCAGTTACGGGACAGGTTGGAACACTGAAGCTTTCTTT. Amino acids: CASSYGTGWNTEAFF.

This chain connects TRBV19 to TRBJ1-3, with TRBD1 as a possible D gene (5 bases). The CDR3 runs to 14 residues. Germline CDR1 reads LNHDA; CDR2 reads SQIVND (reference sequence). Trimming took off 4 bases at V and 0 bases at J, with 7 bases between the two ends. The CDR3 nucleotides read TGTGCCAGTAGTAAGGGGCTCTCTGGAAACACCATATATTTT. Protein sequence: CASSKGLSGNTIYF. Drawing the rest from reference TRBV19 and TRBJ1-3, the complete variable domain is DGGITQSPKYLFRKEGQNVTLSCEQNLNHDAMYWYRQDPGQGLRLIYYSQIVNDFQKGDIAEGYSVSREKKESFPLTVTSAQKNPTAFYLCASSKGLSGNTIYFGEGSWLTVV.

The chain couples TRBV10-3 to TRBJ1-4; a possible D gene is TRBD1 (5 bases). This CDR3 has 15 residues. The germline V gene encodes CDR1 ENHRY and CDR2 SYGVKD. Trimming left V 4 bases short and J 0 bases short, with 9 bases between. CDR3 loop: CAISGGPATNEKLFF. For the CDR3, the DNA is TGTGCCATCAGTGGGGGCCCGGCAACTAATGAAAAACTGTTTTTT.

The chain couples TRBV2 to TRBJ1-2; 7 nucleotides agree with TRBD1. CDR1 and CDR2 from the germline V gene are SNHLY and FYNNEI. There are 14 residues in the CDR3. The junction had 8 bases not matched to a gene; V was cut back by 2 bases and J by 8 bases. CDR3 sequence reads: CASSENWAGGGYTF. The DNA for the CDR3 is TGTGCCAGCAGTGAAAACTGGGCAGGGGGAGGCTACACCTTC.

This clone has more than one count but fewer than ten. The rearrangement links TRBV4-3 to TRBJ1-2; tentative D call: TRBD1 (5 bases). Germline V lookup: CDR1 LGHNA, CDR2 YSLEER. The CDR3 has 13 residues. V gave up 0 bases and J gave up 3 bases, with 5 bases separating them. The CDR3 nucleotides are TGCGCCAGCAGCCAAGACAGGGACTATGGCTACACCTTC. It yields the protein CASSQDRDYGYTF.